This T cell receptor beta chain derives from a study of cytomegalovirus exposure and HLA in healthy donors. Looked up from germline, CDR1 is MDHEN and CDR2 is SYDVKM. V dropped 1 base and J dropped 2 bases, with 13 bases sitting between them. This CDR3 contains 16 residues. A remark on this clone: As yet, its antigen is unknown.

General study results and limits: In a later analysis, specific HLA alleles were associated with 15,000 to 20,000 TCR beta sequences at a 0.05 false discovery rate. The productive fraction for most TCR beta V segments was about 87% or about 30% in an earlier analysis. Whilst most TCR sequences proved rare, a subset of public TCRs occurred across many donors. Some highly shared sequence variants likely arose as a pipeline artifact.

Use of 60 Vbeta and 13 Jbeta primers characterized the PCR. Assay used: immunoSEQ multiplex PCR; TCRdb lists only in-frame clones, some missing. Among about 160,000 clones listed, 80% were seen once. The sequencing input was PBMCs. V and J are TRBV28 and TRBJ2-3; no clear D gene. This sequence was found in a woman aged 45-65 years in good health and CMV-seronegative. The CDR3 here is CASSLLARTNTDTQYF. In nucleotides, the CDR3 is TGTGCCAGCAGTTTATTAGCCCGAACCAACACAGATACGCAGTATTTT.